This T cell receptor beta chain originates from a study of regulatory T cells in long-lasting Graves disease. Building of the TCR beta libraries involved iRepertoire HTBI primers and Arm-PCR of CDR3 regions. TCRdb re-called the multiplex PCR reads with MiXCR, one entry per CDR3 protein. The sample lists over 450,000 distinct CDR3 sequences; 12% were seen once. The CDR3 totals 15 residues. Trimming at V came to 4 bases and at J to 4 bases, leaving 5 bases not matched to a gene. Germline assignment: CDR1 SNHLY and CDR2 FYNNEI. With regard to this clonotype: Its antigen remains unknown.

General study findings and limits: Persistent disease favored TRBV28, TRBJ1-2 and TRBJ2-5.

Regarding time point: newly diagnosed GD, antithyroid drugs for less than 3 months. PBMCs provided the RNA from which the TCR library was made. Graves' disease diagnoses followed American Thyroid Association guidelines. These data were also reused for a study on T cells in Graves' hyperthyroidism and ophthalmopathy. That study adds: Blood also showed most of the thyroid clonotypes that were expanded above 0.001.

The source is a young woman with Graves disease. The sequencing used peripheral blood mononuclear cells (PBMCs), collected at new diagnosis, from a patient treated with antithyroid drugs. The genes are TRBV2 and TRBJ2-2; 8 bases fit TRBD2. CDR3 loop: CASSVEAGATGELFF. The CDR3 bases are TGTGCCAGCAGTGTCGAAGCGGGAGCCACCGGGGAGCTGTTTTTT. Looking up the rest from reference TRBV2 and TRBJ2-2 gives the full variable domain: EPEVTQTPSHQVTQMGQEVILRCVPISNHLYFYWYRQILGQKVEFLVSFYNNEISEKSEIFDDQFSVERPDGSNFTLKIRSTKLEDSAMYFCASSVEAGATGELFFGEGSRLTVL.